Presented here are 24 T cell receptor beta chains from one specimen sequenced in a study of shared clonotypes between healthy human individuals. Profiling relied on immunoSEQ multiplex PCR, and the TCRdb table lists in-frame clones only, not all of them. The repertoire includes roughly 490,000 clones, less than 80% of them detected once, and less than 15% sits in the top ten. Sequencing used PBMCs. These TCRs come from a woman aged 40 to 50 in good health. Some clones in this sample may be carry-over from other donors' samples.

The chain is built from TRBV5-1 and TRBJ2-5, with 9 bases matching TRBD1. The DNA matches TRBJ2-7 better at its end, which makes the J call doubtful. The CDR3 extends over 14 amino acids. Germline CDR1 is SGHRS and CDR2 is YFSETQ. CDR3 sequence: CASSLQGAGYEQYF. DNA of the CDR3: TGCGCCAGCAGCTTACAGGGGGCAGGATACGAGCAGTACTTC.

This clone was detected a few times. The CDR3 here is CASRRMGQGSSYGYTF. CDR3 DNA sequence: TGTGCCAGCAGGCGAATGGGACAGGGCTCCTCCTATGGCTACACCTTC. The rearrangement joins TRBV28 to TRBJ1-2, with 9 bases that match TRBD1. J was trimmed by 4 bases and V by 6 bases; bases with no gene match: 12. This CDR3 is built from 16 residues. CDR1 is MDHEN and CDR2 is SYDVKM in the germline V gene.

Details on this clone: The likely explanation is a read error, given a far larger clone one base away. The chain is built from TRBV28 and TRBJ1-5, with D possibly being TRBD1 (5 bases). The CDR3 runs to 16 residues. V lost 2 bases and J lost 3, with 14 bases in between. Germline loops: CDR1 MDHEN, CDR2 SYDVKM. The CDR3 nucleotides are TGTGCCAGCAGTTTAGCCGCAGACAGCCACAATCAGCCCCAGCATTTT. Protein sequence: CASSLAADSHNQPQHF.

The chain has TRBV5-6 and TRBJ1-1, with 9 bases lining up with TRBD1. The CDR3 spans 15 residues. The V gene's germline CDR1 is SGHDT and CDR2 YYEEEE. The J segment lost 0 bases and the V segment lost 3 bases, leaving 3 bases of the junction unmatched. The CDR3 sequence: CASSSGTGMNTEAFF. Here the CDR3 DNA reads TGTGCCAGCAGCTCCGGGACAGGGATGAACACTGAAGCTTTCTTT. Looking up the rest from reference TRBV5-6 and TRBJ1-1 gives the full variable domain: DAGVTQSPTHLIKTRGQQVTLRCSPKSGHDTVSWYQQALGQGPQFIFQYYEEEERQRGNFPDRFSGHQFPNYSSELNVNALLLGDSALYLCASSSGTGMNTEAFFGQGTRLTVV.

As to this clone: The same CDR3 can be traced to other DNA sequences in this sample. V and J are TRBV9 and TRBJ2-3, with 15 bases identical to TRBD2. V shed 2 bases, J shed 3 bases, and the junction held 4 bases outside the gene matches. The germline gives CDR1 SGDLS, CDR2 YYNGEE. This CDR3 is built from 17 residues. The CDR3 is CASSVGLAGGRTDTQYF. CDR3 nucleotide sequence: TGTGCCAGCAGCGTCGGACTAGCGGGGGGGAGGACAGATACGCAGTATTTT.

The chain has TRBV29-1 and TRBJ2-5; D may be TRBD1 (5 bases). The DNA end is more similar to TRBJ2-7, so the J call may be wrong. Germline assignment: CDR1 SQVTM and CDR2 ANQGSEA. The length of the CDR3 is 13 residues. The CDR3 region is CSVDQGDGDEQYF. The DNA for the CDR3 is TGCAGCGTTGACCAGGGCGACGGCGACGAGCAGTACTTC.

The chain recombines TRBV2 with TRBJ1-6; D is undetermined. V was shortened by 5 bases and J by 7 bases, with 9 bases between the two germline ends. The germline gives CDR1 SNHLY, CDR2 FYNNEI. The CDR3 loop spans 13 amino acids. The CDR3 loop reads CASSIQRNSPLHF. The CDR3 DNA follows: TGTGCCAGCAGTATCCAGCGAAATTCACCCCTCCACTTT.

The V call is TRBV4-1, the J call TRBJ1-5, with 8 bases matching TRBD1. V gave up 5 bases and J gave up 10 bases; unmatched junction bases: 19. This CDR3 is built from 17 residues. Germline values: CDR1 MGHRA, CDR2 YSYEKL. The CDR3 bases are TGCGCCAGCAGCGCTGACGTGGGAGGACAGGGACATCTACCCCAGCATTTT. This sequence encodes CASSADVGGQGHLPQHF.

CDR3 sequence reads: CASSSGGGPYNEQFF. CDR3 bases: TGCGCCAGCAGCTCTGGTGGGGGTCCCTACAATGAGCAGTTCTTC. J is TRBJ2-1 and V is TRBV5-1; D may match TRBD1 or TRBD2 (5 bases each). In germline, CDR1 is SGHRS, CDR2 YFSETQ. Trimming removed 3 bases at V and 2 bases at J, with 12 bases between. The CDR3 sequence is 15 residues long.

A single count supports this clone. The rearrangement links TRBV30 to TRBJ2-1; 11 bases match TRBD2. J was trimmed by 4 bases and V by 3 bases; bases with no gene match: 8. In germline, CDR1 is GTSNPN, CDR2 SVGIG (reference sequence). CDR3 length equals 16 residues. CDR3 in DNA: TGTGCCTGGAGCCGGGGGCTAGCGGGGGGATACAATGAGCAGTTCTTC. Translation gives CAWSRGLAGGYNEQFF.

The chain joins TRBV29-1 to TRBJ2-2, with D perhaps matching TRBD2 (6 bases). The CDR3 is 13 amino acids. V lost 5 bases to trimming and J lost 6 bases, with 13 bases between them. Germline V gene data show CDR1 as SQVTM and CDR2 as ANQGSEA. CDR3 in DNA: TGCAGCGTTCAAAGAGGCGGGGCCGGGGAGCTGTTTTTT. Translating gives CSVQRGGAGELFF.

The J gene is TRBJ2-7, the V gene TRBV9; D may correspond to TRBD1 or TRBD2 (7 bases each). Germline V lookup: CDR1 SGDLS, CDR2 YYNGEE. This CDR3 has 12 amino acids. With 4 bases removed from V and 5 bases from J, the gap between germline ends came to 10 bases. CDR3 nucleotides: TGTGCCAGCAGCCAGGGGGGGAACGAGCAGTACTTC. Translating it yields CASSQGGNEQYF.

This chain joins TRBV21-1 and TRBJ2-1; TRBD1 reflects the table's D call only, with no check against the DNA. TRBV21-1 is a pseudogene. The CDR3 extends over 18 amino acids. CDR3: CASSKNYRGWAGVNEQFF. For the CDR3, the DNA is TGTGCCAGCAGCAAAAACTATCGTGGGTGGGCAGGGGTCAATGAGCAGTTCTTC.

J is TRBJ2-7 and V is TRBV7-9; 8 bases agree with TRBD1. Germline V gene data show CDR1 as SEHNR and CDR2 as FQNEAQ (reference sequence). The CDR3 has 13 residues. Trimming at V came to 4 bases and at J to 9 bases, leaving 8 bases not matched to a gene. CDR3 in amino acids: CASSSDTGGWQYF. For the CDR3, the DNA is TGTGCCAGCAGCTCCGATACAGGGGGGTGGCAGTACTTC.

The chain uses TRBV10-3 and TRBJ2-7; 14 nucleotides align to TRBD2. The J segment lost 2 bases and the V segment lost 11 bases, leaving 11 bases of the junction unmatched. This CDR3 is built from 16 residues. Germline V gene lookup returns CDR1 ENHRY and CDR2 SYGVKD. The CDR3 protein is CAATGTSGSAAYEQYF. The CDR3 region has the DNA TGTGCCGCGACCGGGACTAGCGGGAGCGCTGCCTACGAGCAGTACTTC.

The chain employs TRBV27 and TRBJ2-3; 10 nucleotides align to TRBD2. Germline CDR1 is MNHEY and CDR2 is SMNVEV (reference sequence). The CDR3 sequence is 16 residues long. Germline trimming cut 6 bases from V and 4 bases from J; bases unmatched to any gene: 10. The CDR3 sequence: CASRPSSGSLPDTQYF. CDR3 in DNA: TGTGCCAGCAGGCCCTCTAGCGGGAGTTTACCAGATACGCAGTATTTT.

The chain has TRBV11-2 and TRBJ2-7; tentatively, D is TRBD2 (6 bases). The germline V gene has CDR1 SGHAT and CDR2 FQNNGV. This CDR3 region has 14 residues. The V end was cut by 4 bases, the J end by 2 bases, with 12 bases between. The CDR3 nucleotides read TGTGCCAGCAGCTCCGGACTAATCCCCTACGAGCAGTACTTC. Its protein is CASSSGLIPYEQYF.

The J gene is TRBJ2-7, the V gene TRBV30; 7 bases are shared with TRBD2. The CDR3 covers 13 residues. Looked up from germline, CDR1 is GTSNPN and CDR2 is SVGIG (reference sequence). The V gene end was trimmed by 3 bases and the J gene end by 9 bases; junction bases not matched to a gene: 11. Here the CDR3 reads CAWSLGGEVGQYF. For the CDR3, the DNA is TGTGCCTGGAGCTTGGGGGGGGAGGTAGGGCAGTACTTC.

A single count supports this clone. Sequence at one end of the junction differs from germline and may be a read error. The chain has TRBV10-3 and TRBJ1-1, with unresolved D. The germline CDR1 and CDR2 sequences are ENHRY and SYGVKD. The CDR3 spans 14 residues. DNA for the CDR3: TGTGCCAGCAGTTACTCGACTCTGAACACTGAAGCTTTCTTT. Its protein product is CASSYSTLNTEAFF.

This chain uses TRBV29-1 with TRBJ1-3; D is unresolved. The CDR3 is 13 amino acids. The V end was cut by 7 bases, the J end by 0 bases, with 10 bases between. The V gene's germline CDR1 is SQVTM and CDR2 ANQGSEA. CDR3 sequence (DNA): TGCAGCGCCGGTCACAGCTCTGGAAACACCATATATTTT. Residues: CSAGHSSGNTIYF. The variable domain in full, completed from reference TRBV29-1 and TRBJ1-3, reads SAVISQKPSRDICQRGTSLTIQCQVDSQVTMMFWYRQQPGQSLTLIATANQGSEATYESGFVIDKFPISRPNLTFSTLTVSNMSPEDSSIYLCSAGHSSGNTIYFGEGSWLTVV.

This rearrangement joins TRBV18 to TRBJ1-4, with D perhaps matching TRBD1 (5 bases). V lost 3 bases and J lost 5, with 13 bases in between. The germline V gene encodes CDR1 KGHSH and CDR2 LQKENI. This CDR3 is 15 amino acids long. CDR3 sequence: CASSPLGGANEKLFF. The CDR3 DNA reads TGTGCCAGCTCACCCCTGGGAGGGGCCAATGAAAAACTGTTTTTT. Together with reference TRBV18 and TRBJ1-4, the CDR3 gives the full variable domain: NAGVMQNPRHLVRRRGQEARLRCSPMKGHSHVYWYRQLPEEGLKFMVYLQKENIIDESGMPKERFSAEFPKEGPSILRIQQVVRGDSAAYFCASSPLGGANEKLFFGSGTQLSVL.

The V call is TRBV7-9, the J call TRBJ1-4; the D is unclear. This CDR3 is 12 amino acids long. Trimming stripped 5 bases from V and 8 bases from J, with 9 bases between. CDR1 and CDR2 (germline): SEHNR, FQNEAQ (reference sequence). For the CDR3, the DNA is TGTGCCAGCAGCCCCGAATCCGAAAAACTGTTTTTT. It is translated as CASSPESEKLFF. The variable domain in full, with the rest retrieved from reference TRBV7-9 and TRBJ1-4, is DTGVSQNPRHKITKRGQNVTFRCDPISEHNRLYWYRQTLGQGPEFLTYFQNEAQLEKSRLLSDRFSAERPKGSFSTLEIQRTEQGDSAMYLCASSPESEKLFFGSGTQLSVL.

The chain links TRBV19 to TRBJ1-5, with D unclear. V lost 5 bases and J lost 7, with 15 bases in between. From germline, CDR1 is LNHDA and CDR2 SQIVND (reference sequence). The CDR3 has 14 residues. CDR3 sequence: CASSFVGGFQPQHF. In nucleotides, the CDR3 is TGTGCCAGTAGTTTTGTTGGAGGGTTCCAGCCCCAGCATTTT. The variable domain in full, with the rest retrieved from reference TRBV19 and TRBJ1-5, is DGGITQSPKYLFRKEGQNVTLSCEQNLNHDAMYWYRQDPGQGLRLIYYSQIVNDFQKGDIAEGYSVSREKKESFPLTVTSAQKNPTAFYLCASSFVGGFQPQHFGDGTRLSIL.

V usage is TRBV7-9 and J usage is TRBJ2-3; the D gene could be TRBD1 or TRBD2 (5 bases each). Per the germline V gene, CDR1 is SEHNR and CDR2 is FQNEAQ (reference sequence). The CDR3 sequence is 15 residues long. The V and J ends lost 6 bases and 1 base respectively, with 14 bases between them. The CDR3 coding sequence is TGTGCCAGCAGTCCTGCCCGAGGGGGCACAGATACGCAGTATTTT. It specifies CASSPARGGTDTQYF.